The 3 T cell receptor beta chains below were found in one sample sequenced in a study of T cells in Graves' hyperthyroidism and ophthalmopathy. The CDR3 regions of TCR beta were amplified from RNA transcripts. The HTBI set primed first-round TCR CDR3 RT-PCR. TCRdb redid the calling of the multiplex PCR reads with MiXCR, one entry per CDR3 protein. The table includes under 400,000 distinct CDR3 sequences, about 16% detected once. Sequenced material: blood. The receptor set was obtained from a woman aged 55 to 70 with Graves' ophthalmopathy.

This clonotype was observed a handful of times. The chain links TRBV30 to TRBJ2-1; 7 nucleotides match TRBD2. CDR3 length: 13 amino acids. The ends lost 5 bases at V and 8 bases at J; junction bases unmatched: 9. Germline lookup yields CDR1 GTSNPN and CDR2 SVGIG (reference sequence). CDR3 sequence (DNA): TGTGCCTGGCTCGATACTAGCGTGGATGAGCAGTTCTTC. This codes for CAWLDTSVDEQFF.

In this sample, this clonotype turned up many times. The chain links TRBV7-2 to TRBJ1-2; D ambiguous. This CDR3 is built from 13 residues. Trimming removed 7 bases at V and 7 bases at J, with 16 bases between. The germline V gene has CDR1 SGHTA and CDR2 FQGNSA. The CDR3 sequence: CASTSSGRGGYTF. Here the CDR3 DNA reads TGTGCCAGCACCTCATCGGGCCGTGGTGGCTACACCTTC.

This clonotype was observed at least ten times. This chain connects TRBV6-2 or TRBV6-3 to TRBJ2-5, with TRBD2 as a possible D gene (6 bases). The CDR3 is 15 amino acids. V was pared by 0 bases and J by 0 bases, with 8 bases between. CDR1 is MNHEY and CDR2 is SVGEGT in the germline V gene. Written as DNA, the CDR3 is TGTGCCAGCAGTTACTCGCTAGCGTACCAAGAGACCCAGTACTTC. Its protein product is CASSYSLAYQETQYF.